This TCR beta chain was identified in a study of T cell responses to AZD1222 COVID-19 vaccine. Data came from immunoSEQ multiplex PCR; TCRdb stores just in-frame clones and leaves some out. This sample yields 90,000 to 150,000 clones, of which around 83% are seen a single time; 2.5% to 3.5% belongs to the top ten. This receptor was taken from an adult who received the AZD1222 COVID-19 vaccine. Specimen: peripheral blood, collected 28 days after the second AZD1222 dose.

CDR3 DNA sequence: TGTGCCAGCAGACCGACAGGGATGAACACTGAAGCTTTCTTT. This encodes CASRPTGMNTEAFF. The J gene is TRBJ1-1, the V gene TRBV11-1, with 7 bases that match TRBD1. Germline V gives CDR1 SGHAT, CDR2 FQDESV (reference sequence). V lost 6 bases, J lost 0 bases, and 4 bases stayed unmatched. This CDR3 has 14 residues.